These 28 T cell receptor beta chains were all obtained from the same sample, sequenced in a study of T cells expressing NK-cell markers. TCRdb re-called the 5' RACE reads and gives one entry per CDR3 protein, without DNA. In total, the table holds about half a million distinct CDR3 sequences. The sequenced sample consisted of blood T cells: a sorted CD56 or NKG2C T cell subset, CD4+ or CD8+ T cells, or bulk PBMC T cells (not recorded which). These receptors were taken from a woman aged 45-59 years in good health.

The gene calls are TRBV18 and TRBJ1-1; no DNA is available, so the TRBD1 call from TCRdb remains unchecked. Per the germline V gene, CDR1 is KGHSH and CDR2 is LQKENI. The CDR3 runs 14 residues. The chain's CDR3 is CASSPKGGPTEAFF. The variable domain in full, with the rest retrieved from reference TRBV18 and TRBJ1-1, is NAGVMQNPRHLVRRRGQEARLRCSPMKGHSHVYWYRQLPEEGLKFMVYLQKENIIDESGMPKERFSAEFPKEGPSILRIQQVVRGDSAAYFCASSPKGGPTEAFFGQGTRLTVV.

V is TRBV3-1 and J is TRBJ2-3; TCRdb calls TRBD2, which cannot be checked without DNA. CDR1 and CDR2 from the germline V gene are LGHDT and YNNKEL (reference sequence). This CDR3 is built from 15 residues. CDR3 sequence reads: CASSQGDLAPDTQYF.

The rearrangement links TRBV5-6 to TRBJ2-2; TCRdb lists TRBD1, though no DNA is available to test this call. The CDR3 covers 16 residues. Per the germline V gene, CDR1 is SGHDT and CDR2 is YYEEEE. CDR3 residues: CASSPGGSPEAGELFF.

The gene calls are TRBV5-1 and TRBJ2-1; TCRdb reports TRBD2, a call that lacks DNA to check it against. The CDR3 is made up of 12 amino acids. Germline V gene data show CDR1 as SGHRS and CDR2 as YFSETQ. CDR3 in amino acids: CASSSEGNEQFF.

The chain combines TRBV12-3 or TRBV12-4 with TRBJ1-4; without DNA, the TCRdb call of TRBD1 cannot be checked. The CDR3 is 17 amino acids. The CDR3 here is CASSLGTGKAGNEKLFF.

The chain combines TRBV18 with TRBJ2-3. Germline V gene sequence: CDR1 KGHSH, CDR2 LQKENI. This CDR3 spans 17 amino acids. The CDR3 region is CASSPRRGATSTDTQYF.

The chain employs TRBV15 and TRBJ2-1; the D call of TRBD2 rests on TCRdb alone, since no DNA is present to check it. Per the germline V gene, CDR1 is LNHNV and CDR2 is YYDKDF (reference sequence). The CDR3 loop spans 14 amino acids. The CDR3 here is CATAVGGSYNEQFF.

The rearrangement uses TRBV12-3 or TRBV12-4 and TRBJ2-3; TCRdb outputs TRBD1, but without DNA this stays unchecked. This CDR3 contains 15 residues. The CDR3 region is CARRGGQGAADTQYF.

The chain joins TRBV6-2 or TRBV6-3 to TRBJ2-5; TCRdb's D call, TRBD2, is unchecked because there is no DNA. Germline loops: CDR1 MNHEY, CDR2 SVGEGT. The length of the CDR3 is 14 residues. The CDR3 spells CAATGTTSKETQYF.

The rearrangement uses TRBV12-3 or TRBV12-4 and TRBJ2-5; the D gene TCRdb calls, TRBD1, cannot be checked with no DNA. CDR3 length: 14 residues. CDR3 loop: CASSPGGSRETQYF.

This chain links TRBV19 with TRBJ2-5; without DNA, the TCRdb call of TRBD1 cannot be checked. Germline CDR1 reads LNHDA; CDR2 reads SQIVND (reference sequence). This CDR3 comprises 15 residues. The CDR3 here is CASSGNRGRSETQYF.

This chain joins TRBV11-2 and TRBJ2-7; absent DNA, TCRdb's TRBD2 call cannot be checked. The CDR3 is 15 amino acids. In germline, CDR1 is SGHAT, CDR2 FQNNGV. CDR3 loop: CASSLEQSLTYEQYF.

The CDR3 loop reads CASSLDTGGAGSPLHF. This chain joins TRBV5-1 and TRBJ1-6; the D call of TRBD1 rests on TCRdb alone, since no DNA is present to check it. The germline V gene encodes CDR1 SGHRS and CDR2 YFSETQ. The CDR3 extends over 16 amino acids.

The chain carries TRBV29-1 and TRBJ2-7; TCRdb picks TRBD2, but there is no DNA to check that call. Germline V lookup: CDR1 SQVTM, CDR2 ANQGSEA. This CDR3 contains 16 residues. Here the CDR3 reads CSVGGEDNTFSYEQYF.

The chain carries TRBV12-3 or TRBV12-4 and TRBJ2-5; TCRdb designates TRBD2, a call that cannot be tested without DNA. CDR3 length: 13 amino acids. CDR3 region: CASSRRATETQYF.

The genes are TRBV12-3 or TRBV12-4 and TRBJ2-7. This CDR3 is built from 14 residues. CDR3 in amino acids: CASSATRFSYEQYF.

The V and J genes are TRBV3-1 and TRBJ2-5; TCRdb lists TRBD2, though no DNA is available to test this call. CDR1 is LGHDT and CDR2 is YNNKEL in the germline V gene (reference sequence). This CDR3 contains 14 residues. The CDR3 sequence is CASSQEDRGETQYF.

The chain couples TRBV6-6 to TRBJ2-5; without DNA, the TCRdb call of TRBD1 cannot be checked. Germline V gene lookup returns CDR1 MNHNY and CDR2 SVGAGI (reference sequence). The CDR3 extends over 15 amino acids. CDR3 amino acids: CASREVGGLVETQYF.

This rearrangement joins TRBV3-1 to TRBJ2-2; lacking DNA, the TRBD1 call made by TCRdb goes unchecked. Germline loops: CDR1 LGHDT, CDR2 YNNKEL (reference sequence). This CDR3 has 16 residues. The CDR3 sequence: CASSQARGLNTGELFF.

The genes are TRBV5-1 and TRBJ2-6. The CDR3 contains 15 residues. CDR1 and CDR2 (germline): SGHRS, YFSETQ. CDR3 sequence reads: CASSSGMPGANVLTF.

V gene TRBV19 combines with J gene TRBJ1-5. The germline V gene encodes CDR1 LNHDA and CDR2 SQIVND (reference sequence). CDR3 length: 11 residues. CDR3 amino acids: CASRVNWPQHF.

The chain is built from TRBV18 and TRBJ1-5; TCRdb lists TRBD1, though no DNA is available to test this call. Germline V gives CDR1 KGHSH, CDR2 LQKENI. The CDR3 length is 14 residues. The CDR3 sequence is CASSLQGPNQPQHF.

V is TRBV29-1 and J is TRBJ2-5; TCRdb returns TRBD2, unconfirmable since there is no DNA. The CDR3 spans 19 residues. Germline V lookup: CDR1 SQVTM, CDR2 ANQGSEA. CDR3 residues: CSVEDLVLTSGVYQETQYF.

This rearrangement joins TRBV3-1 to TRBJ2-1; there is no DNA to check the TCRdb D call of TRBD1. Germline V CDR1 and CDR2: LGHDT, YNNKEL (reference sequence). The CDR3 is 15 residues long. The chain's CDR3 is CASSQVSSASVRQFF.

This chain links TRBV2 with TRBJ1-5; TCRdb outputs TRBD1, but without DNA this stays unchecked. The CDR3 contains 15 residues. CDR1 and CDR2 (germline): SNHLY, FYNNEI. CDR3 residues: CASSDRVGSNQPQHF. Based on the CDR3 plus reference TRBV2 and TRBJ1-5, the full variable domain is EPEVTQTPSHQVTQMGQEVILRCVPISNHLYFYWYRQILGQKVEFLVSFYNNEISEKSEIFDDQFSVERPDGSNFTLKIRSTKLEDSAMYFCASSDRVGSNQPQHFGDGTRLSIL.

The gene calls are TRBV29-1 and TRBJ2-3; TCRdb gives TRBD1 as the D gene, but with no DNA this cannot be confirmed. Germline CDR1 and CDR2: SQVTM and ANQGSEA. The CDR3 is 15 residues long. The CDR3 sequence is CSVAPTGTLTDTQYF.

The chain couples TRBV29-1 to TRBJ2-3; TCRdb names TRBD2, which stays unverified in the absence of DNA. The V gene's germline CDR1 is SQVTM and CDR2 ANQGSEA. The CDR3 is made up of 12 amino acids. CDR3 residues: CSVGEVAGAQYF.

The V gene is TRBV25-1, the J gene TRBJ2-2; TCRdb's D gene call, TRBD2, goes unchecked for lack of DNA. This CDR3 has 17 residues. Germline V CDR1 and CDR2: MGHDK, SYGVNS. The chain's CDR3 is CASSAVTSGLLTGELFF.